This T cell receptor (beta chain) was captured by sequencing in a study of OX40 agonist ivuxolimab in advanced cancers. A history of autoimmune disease or systemic immunosuppression excluded patients. V was trimmed by 6 bases and J by 0 bases, leaving 9 bases between them. This CDR3 has 14 amino acids. Germline CDR1 reads SNHLY; CDR2 reads FYNNEI. Generated by immunoSEQ multiplex PCR, the TCRdb table keeps only in-frame clones and is missing some. The table has around 80,000 clones, over 75% seen once. The rearrangement links TRBV2 to TRBJ1-3, with a tentative D call TRBD1 (6 bases). This receptor was taken from an adult with an advanced solid tumor such as melanoma, head and neck, liver or kidney cancer. Sequences were derived from CD4+ or CD8+ T cells sorted from blood, sampled in a trial of the OX40 agonist ivuxolimab. The chain's CDR3 is CASRADSSGNTIYF. In DNA form, the CDR3 reads TGTGCCAGCAGAGCGGACAGCTCTGGAAACACCATATATTTT.